The entry that follows covers one TCR beta chain sequence. The antigen remains unidentified. The data originate from a study of radiation and T cells in renal cell carcinoma. Study summary: Nephrectomy followed 15 Gy stereotactic body radiation by 4 weeks. Study conclusions and caveats: Pretreatment tumor biopsies were lacking, so baseline clonotypes are unknown. In blood, top tumor clones expanded by 2 weeks, shrinking by 4.

Sample time point: baseline pretreatment blood. Indicated treatment: 15 Gy SBRT to primary tumor, nephrectomy 4 weeks later. This renal cell carcinoma was of the clear cell type. The V end lost 1 base, the J end lost 3 bases, and 10 bases lay between the germline ends. The V gene's germline CDR1 is SGHRS and CDR2 YFSETQ. The CDR3 runs 14 residues. The data were produced by immunoSEQ multiplex PCR, yet TCRdb's version contains in-frame clones alone and is incomplete. The profile covers some 140,000 clones, with 88% appearing a single time and more than 10% taken by the ten largest. This chain joins TRBV5-1 and TRBJ2-5; a possible D gene is TRBD1 (6 bases). Source: blood, taken from a patient whose treatment included radiotherapy and nephrectomy. The receptor was derived from a woman in her forties or fifties with renal cell carcinoma. CDR3: CASSLNTGKETQYF. The CDR3 DNA reads as TGCGCCAGCAGCTTGAATACAGGGAAAGAGACCCAGTACTTC.